This TCR beta chain was sequenced in a study of T cell responses to AZD1222 COVID-19 vaccine. The protocol was immunoSEQ multiplex PCR, while the TCRdb copy is restricted to in-frame clones and leaves out a portion. The repertoire holds some 160,000 clones, with around 90% as singletons. This CDR3 is 13 amino acids long. The V gene lost 5 bases and the J gene lost 9 bases, with 14 bases spanning the gap. CDR1 is LNHDA and CDR2 is SQIVND in the germline V gene (reference sequence). This clone was observed a few times. The sample was peripheral blood, taken 28 days after the second AZD1222 dose. This sequence originates from an adult who received the AZD1222 COVID-19 vaccine. The gene calls are TRBV19 and TRBJ2-1; a possible D gene is TRBD2 (7 bases). CDR3 region: CASSPSGGPEQFF. CDR3 DNA sequence: TGTGCCAGTAGTCCCTCGGGGGGCCCTGAGCAGTTCTTC.